This TCR beta chain emerged from a study of metastatic and nonmetastatic thyroid tumors. Study details: It was across blood and tumor or nodule tissue from malignant and benign thyroid patients that repertoires were compared. Study results and caveats: TCR beta diversity was reportedly significantly higher in malignant thyroid tumors than benign nodules, in blood and tumor.

TCRdb reanalyzed the PCR reads with MiXCR. The sample lists about 13,000 clones, around a third occurring once. No patient received treatment before thyroid surgery. In this sample, this clone turned up a few times. Its antigen is undetermined. The sequencing sample was made of tumor tissue. The sequence was obtained from a male donor with papillary thyroid cancer or a benign thyroid nodule (not recorded which). Some clones in this sample may be carry-over from other donors' samples.

The CDR3 DNA sequence: TGTGCCAGCAGTGACACACCGGGACAAAGCCACAATGAGCAGTTCTTC. Translating it yields CASSDTPGQSHNEQFF. This rearrangement joins TRBV6-4 to TRBJ2-1; maybe TRBD1 (6 bases). V was shortened by 2 bases and J by 5 bases, with 16 bases between the two germline ends. The CDR3 loop spans 16 amino acids. CDR1 is MRHNA and CDR2 is SNTAGT in the germline V gene.